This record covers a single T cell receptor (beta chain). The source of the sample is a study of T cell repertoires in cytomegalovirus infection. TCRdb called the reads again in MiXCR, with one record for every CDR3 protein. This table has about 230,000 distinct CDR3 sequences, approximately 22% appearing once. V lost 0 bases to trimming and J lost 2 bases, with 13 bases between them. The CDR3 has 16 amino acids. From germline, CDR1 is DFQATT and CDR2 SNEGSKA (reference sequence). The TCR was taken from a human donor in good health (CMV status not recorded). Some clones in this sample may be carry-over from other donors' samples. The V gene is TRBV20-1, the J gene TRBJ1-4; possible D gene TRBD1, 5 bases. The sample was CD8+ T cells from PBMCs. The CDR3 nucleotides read TGCAGTGCTAGAGATGGGGCAGGGAGTACTAATGAAAAACTGTTTTTT. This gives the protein CSARDGAGSTNEKLFF.